Below, one T cell receptor (beta chain) is given with its context. Its antigen is unidentified. The sample is drawn from a study of STAT5B mutations in CD4+ large granular lymphocyte leukemia. Study results and caveats: TRBV06-family usage was enriched in top patient clones (8/27) versus controls (2/35).

As processed by the authors: The detection floor for productive clonotype frequency was 2.59 x 10-5. Generated by immunoSEQ multiplex PCR, the TCRdb table keeps only in-frame clones and is missing some. V and J calls and clone size are those listed in that table; D and trimming were worked out from the DNA. The sample records under 35,000 clones, around 80% being singletons. Germline values: CDR1 MNHEY, CDR2 SMNVEV (reference sequence). Trimming removed 8 bases from V and 5 bases from J; junction bases left unmatched: 18. This CDR3 region has 17 residues. The receptor's source is a human donor in good health. The V gene is TRBV27, the J gene TRBJ1-1, with TRBD1 matching 9 bases. Sequencing was performed on CD4+ T cells from blood buffy coats. The CDR3 DNA reads as TGTGCCAGCCGAACAACCCAACTCGGACAGGGGAGAACTGAAGCTTTCTTT. Protein product: CASRTTQLGQGRTEAFF.